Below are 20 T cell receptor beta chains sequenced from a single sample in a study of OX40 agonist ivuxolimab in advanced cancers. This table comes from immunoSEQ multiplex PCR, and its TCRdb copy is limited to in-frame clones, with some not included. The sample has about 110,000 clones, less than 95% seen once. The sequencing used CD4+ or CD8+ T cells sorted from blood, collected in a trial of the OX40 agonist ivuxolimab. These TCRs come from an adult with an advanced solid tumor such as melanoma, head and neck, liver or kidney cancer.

The CDR3 region is CASSLLAGKETQYF. The CDR3 DNA is TGTGCCAGCAGCTTGTTGGCCGGGAAAGAGACCCAGTACTTC. V and J are TRBV5-4 and TRBJ2-5; TRBD2 is a possible D gene (5 bases). V was clipped by 1 base and J by 3 bases, with 10 bases between them. The CDR3 is 14 residues long. Germline V gives CDR1 SGHNT, CDR2 YYREEE (reference sequence).

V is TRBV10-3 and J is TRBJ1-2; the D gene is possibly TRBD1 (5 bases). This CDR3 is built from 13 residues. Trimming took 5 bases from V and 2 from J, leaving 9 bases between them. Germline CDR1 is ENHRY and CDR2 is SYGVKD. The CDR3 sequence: CAISRGENYGYTF. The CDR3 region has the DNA TGTGCCATCAGTCGGGGGGAGAACTATGGCTACACCTTC.

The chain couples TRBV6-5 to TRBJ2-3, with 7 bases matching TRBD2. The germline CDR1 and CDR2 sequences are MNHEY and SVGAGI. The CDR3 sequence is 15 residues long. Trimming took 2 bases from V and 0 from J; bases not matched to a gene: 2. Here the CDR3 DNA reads TGTGCCAGCAGTTACGTGCGGGGGAGCACAGATACGCAGTATTTT. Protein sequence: CASSYVRGSTDTQYF.

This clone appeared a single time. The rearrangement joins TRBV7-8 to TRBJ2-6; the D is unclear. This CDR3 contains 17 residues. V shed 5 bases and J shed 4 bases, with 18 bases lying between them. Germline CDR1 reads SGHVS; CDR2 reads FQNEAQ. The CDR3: CASSPHSILGGANVLTF. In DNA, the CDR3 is TGTGCCAGCAGCCCCCACTCGATCCTTGGGGGGGCCAACGTCCTGACTTTC.

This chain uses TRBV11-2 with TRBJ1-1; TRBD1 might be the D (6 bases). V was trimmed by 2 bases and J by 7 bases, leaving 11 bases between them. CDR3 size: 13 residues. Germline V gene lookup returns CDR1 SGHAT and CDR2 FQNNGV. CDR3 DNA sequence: TGTGCCAGCAGCTTAAACACCAGGGGTGAAGCTTTCTTT. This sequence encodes CASSLNTRGEAFF.

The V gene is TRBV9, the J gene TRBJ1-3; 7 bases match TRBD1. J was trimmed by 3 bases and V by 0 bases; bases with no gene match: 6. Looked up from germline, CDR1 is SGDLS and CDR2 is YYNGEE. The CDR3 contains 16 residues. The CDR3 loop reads CASSVEEGASGNTIYF. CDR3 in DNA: TGTGCCAGCAGCGTAGAGGAGGGGGCCAGTGGAAACACCATATATTTT.

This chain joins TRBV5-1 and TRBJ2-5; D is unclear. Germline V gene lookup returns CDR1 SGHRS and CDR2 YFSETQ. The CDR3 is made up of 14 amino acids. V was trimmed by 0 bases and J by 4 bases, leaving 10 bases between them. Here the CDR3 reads CASSLGQARETQYF. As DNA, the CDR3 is TGCGCCAGCAGCTTGGGCCAGGCGAGAGAGACCCAGTACTTC.

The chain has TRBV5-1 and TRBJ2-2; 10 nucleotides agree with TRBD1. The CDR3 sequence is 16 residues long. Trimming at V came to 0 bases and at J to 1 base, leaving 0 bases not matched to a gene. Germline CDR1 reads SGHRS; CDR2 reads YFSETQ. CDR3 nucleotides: TGCGCCAGCAGCTTGGGGGACAGGGGGAACACCGGGGAGCTGTTTTTT. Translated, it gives CASSLGDRGNTGELFF.

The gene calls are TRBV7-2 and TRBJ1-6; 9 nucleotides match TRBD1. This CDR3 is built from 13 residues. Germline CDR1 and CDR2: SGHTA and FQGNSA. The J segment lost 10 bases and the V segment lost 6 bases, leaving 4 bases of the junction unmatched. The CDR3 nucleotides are TGTGCCAGCAGAGACAGGGGGTACTCACCCCTCCACTTT. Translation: CASRDRGYSPLHF. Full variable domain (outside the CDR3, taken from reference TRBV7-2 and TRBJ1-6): GAGVSQSPSNKVTEKGKDVELRCDPISGHTALYWYRQSLGQGLEFLIYFQGNSAPDKSGLPSDRFSAERTGGSVSTLTIQRTQQEDSAVYLCASRDRGYSPLHFGNGTRLTVT.

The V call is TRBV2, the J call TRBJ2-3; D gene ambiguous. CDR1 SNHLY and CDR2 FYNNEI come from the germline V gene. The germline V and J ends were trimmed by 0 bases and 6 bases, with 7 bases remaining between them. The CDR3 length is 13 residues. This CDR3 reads CASSEAGGDTQYF. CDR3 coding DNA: TGTGCCAGCAGTGAAGCGGGCGGCGATACGCAGTATTTT.

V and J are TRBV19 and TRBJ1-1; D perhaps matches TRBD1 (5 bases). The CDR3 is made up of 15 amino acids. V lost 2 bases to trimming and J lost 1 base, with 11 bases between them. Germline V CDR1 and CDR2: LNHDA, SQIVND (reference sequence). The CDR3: CASSITRAPNTEAFF. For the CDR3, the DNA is TGTGCCAGTAGTATAACCAGGGCACCGAACACTGAAGCTTTCTTT. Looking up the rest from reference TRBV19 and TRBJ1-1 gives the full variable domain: DGGITQSPKYLFRKEGQNVTLSCEQNLNHDAMYWYRQDPGQGLRLIYYSQIVNDFQKGDIAEGYSVSREKKESFPLTVTSAQKNPTAFYLCASSITRAPNTEAFFGQGTRLTVV.

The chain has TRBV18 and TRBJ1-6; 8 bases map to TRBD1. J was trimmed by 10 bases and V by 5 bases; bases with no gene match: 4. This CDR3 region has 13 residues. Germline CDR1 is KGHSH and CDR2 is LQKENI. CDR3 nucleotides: TGTGCCAGCTCATCGACAGGGGACTCACCCCTCCACTTT. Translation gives CASSSTGDSPLHF.

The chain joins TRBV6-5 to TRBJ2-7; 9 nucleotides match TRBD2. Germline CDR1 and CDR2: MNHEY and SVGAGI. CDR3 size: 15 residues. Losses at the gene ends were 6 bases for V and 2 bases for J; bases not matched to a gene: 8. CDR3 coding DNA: TGTGCCAGCAGGGCGACTAGCGGCCCACCCTACGAGCAGTACTTC. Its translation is CASRATSGPPYEQYF.

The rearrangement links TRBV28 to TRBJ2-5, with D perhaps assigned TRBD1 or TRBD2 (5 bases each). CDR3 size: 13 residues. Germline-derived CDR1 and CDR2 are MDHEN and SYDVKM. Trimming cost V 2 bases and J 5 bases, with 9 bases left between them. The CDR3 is CASSLPGTETQYF. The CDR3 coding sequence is TGTGCCAGCAGTTTACCAGGGACGGAGACCCAGTACTTC.

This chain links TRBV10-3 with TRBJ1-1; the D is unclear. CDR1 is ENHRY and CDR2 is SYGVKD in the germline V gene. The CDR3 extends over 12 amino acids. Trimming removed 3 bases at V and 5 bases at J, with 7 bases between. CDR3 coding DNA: TGTGCCATCAGTGAATTGGGGACTGAAGCTTTCTTT. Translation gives CAISELGTEAFF.

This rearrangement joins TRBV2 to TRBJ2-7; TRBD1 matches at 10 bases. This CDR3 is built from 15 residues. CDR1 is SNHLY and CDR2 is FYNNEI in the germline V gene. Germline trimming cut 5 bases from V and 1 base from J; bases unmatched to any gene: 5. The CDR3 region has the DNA TGTGCCAGCAGTTTGACAGGGGGCGTTTCCTACGAGCAGTACTTC. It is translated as CASSLTGGVSYEQYF.

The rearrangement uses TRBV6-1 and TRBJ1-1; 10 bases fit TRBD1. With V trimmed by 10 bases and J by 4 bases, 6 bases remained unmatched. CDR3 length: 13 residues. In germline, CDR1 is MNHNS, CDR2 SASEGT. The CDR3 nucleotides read TGTGCCACCTCCGGGACAGGGGTCACTGAAGCTTTCTTT. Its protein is CATSGTGVTEAFF.

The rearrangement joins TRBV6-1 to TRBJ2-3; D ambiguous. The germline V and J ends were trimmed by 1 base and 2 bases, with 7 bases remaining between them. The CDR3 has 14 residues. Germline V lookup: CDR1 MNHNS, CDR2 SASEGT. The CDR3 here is CASSEGPATDTQYF. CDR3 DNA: TGTGCCAGCAGTGAAGGGCCGGCCACAGATACGCAGTATTTT.

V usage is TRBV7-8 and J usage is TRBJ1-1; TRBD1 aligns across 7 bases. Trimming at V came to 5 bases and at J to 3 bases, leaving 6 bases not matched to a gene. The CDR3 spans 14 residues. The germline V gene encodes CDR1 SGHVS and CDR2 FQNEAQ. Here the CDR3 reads CASSKGQRDTEAFF. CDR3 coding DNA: TGTGCCAGCAGCAAGGGACAGCGGGACACTGAAGCTTTCTTT.

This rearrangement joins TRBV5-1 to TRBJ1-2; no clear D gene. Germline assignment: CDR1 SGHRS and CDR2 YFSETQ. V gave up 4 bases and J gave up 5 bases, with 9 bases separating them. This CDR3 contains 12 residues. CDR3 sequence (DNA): TGCGCCAGCAGCCCGACAACTTATGGCTACACCTTC. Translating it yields CASSPTTYGYTF.